The 18 T cell receptor beta chains below come from one sample, sequenced in a study of tumour-infiltrating T cells in Burkitt lymphoma. Assay: immunoSEQ multiplex PCR; the TCRdb copy retains only in-frame clones and omits some. This table holds approximately 5,400 clones, approximately 10% found once. Sequences were obtained from tumor tissue. The origin of the receptors is a human donor with diffuse large B-cell lymphoma.

Judged by abundance, this clone is medium-sized. The rearrangement joins TRBV7-9 to TRBJ2-7; D possibly corresponds to TRBD2 (6 bases). The V gene lost 5 bases and the J gene lost 3 bases, with 14 bases spanning the gap. CDR3 length: 14 amino acids. Germline V gene data show CDR1 as SEHNR and CDR2 as FQNEAQ (reference sequence). The CDR3 reads CASSAGGPVYEQYF. The CDR3 DNA follows: TGTGCCAGCAGCGCCGGGGGACCCGTCTACGAGCAGTACTTC.

The chain has TRBV19 and TRBJ2-1; 9 bases line up with TRBD2. The junction had 9 bases not matched to a gene; V was cut back by 8 bases and J by 1 base. CDR3 length: 16 residues. Looked up from germline, CDR1 is LNHDA and CDR2 is SQIVND (reference sequence). CDR3 DNA sequence: TGTGCCAGTCTCCCATGGGCGGGGGGGTCCTACAATGAGCAGTTCTTC. Encoded protein: CASLPWAGGSYNEQFF.

The chain joins TRBV5-1 to TRBJ1-1; 8 nucleotides agree with TRBD1. J lost 6 bases, V lost 2 bases, and 6 bases had no gene match. The CDR3 extends over 14 amino acids. The V gene's germline CDR1 is SGHRS and CDR2 YFSETQ. CDR3 DNA sequence: TGCGCCAGCAGCTTAGCGGACAGGGTGGCTGAAGCTTTCTTT. Encoded protein: CASSLADRVAEAFF.

The genes are TRBV19 and TRBJ2-3, with 9 positions matching TRBD2. Germline loops: CDR1 LNHDA, CDR2 SQIVND (reference sequence). CDR3 length: 16 amino acids. Trimming at V came to 5 bases and at J to 1 base, leaving 7 bases not matched to a gene. The CDR3 is CASSPRASGGTDTQYF. The DNA for the CDR3 is TGTGCCAGTAGTCCTAGAGCTAGCGGGGGCACAGATACGCAGTATTTT.

This clone was detected only a few times. The chain is built from TRBV7-8 and TRBJ1-2, with D perhaps TRBD1 (5 bases). Germline values: CDR1 SGHVS, CDR2 FQNEAQ. This CDR3 has 13 residues. V was trimmed by 1 base and J by 8 bases, leaving 11 bases between them. The DNA of the CDR3 is TGTGCCAGCAGCTTAGGACAGATGTTCGGCTACACCTTC. It yields the protein CASSLGQMFGYTF.

The CDR3 DNA is TGCGCCAGCAGCTTAAGGGGCATGTACGAGCAGTACTTC. Amino acid sequence: CASSLRGMYEQYF. The V and J genes are TRBV4-1 and TRBJ2-7; TRBD1 might be the D (5 bases). CDR3 length equals 13 residues. Per germline, CDR1 MGHRA and CDR2 YSYEKL. V was shortened by 5 bases and J by 4 bases, with 12 bases between the two germline ends.

In this sample, this clone turned up a few times. The chain has TRBV19 and TRBJ2-7; D may be TRBD1 (6 bases). The CDR3 is 13 residues long. Germline V gene lookup returns CDR1 LNHDA and CDR2 SQIVND (reference sequence). Trimming removed 5 bases from V and 7 bases from J, with 15 bases in between. This CDR3 is CASSFSDSLEQYF. The CDR3 nucleotides read TGTGCCAGTAGTTTCTCGGACAGTTTGGAGCAGTACTTC.

This chain joins TRBV5-4 and TRBJ1-4; unclear D gene. The CDR3 length is 12 residues. Trimming removed 2 bases at V and 5 bases at J, with 4 bases between. Germline values: CDR1 SGHNT, CDR2 YYREEE (reference sequence). In nucleotides, the CDR3 is TGTGCCAGCAGCTTATGGAATGAAAAACTGTTTTTT. It specifies CASSLWNEKLFF.

This clone was seen more than once but under ten times. The chain combines TRBV4-3 with TRBJ2-7; no firm D call. With 3 bases removed from V and 0 bases from J, the gap between germline ends came to 15 bases. Looked up from germline, CDR1 is LGHNA and CDR2 is YSLEER. This CDR3 has 16 residues. CDR3 in DNA: TGCGCCAGCAGCCAGCTCTCTTCATCGGGCTCCTACGAGCAGTACTTC. It translates to CASSQLSSSGSYEQYF.

The gene calls are TRBV5-1 and TRBJ1-1; maybe TRBD1 (6 bases). The CDR3 loop spans 15 amino acids. V shed 3 bases and J shed 4 bases, with 16 bases lying between them. Germline CDR1 reads SGHRS; CDR2 reads YFSETQ. The CDR3 sequence: CASSWGAGSSTEAFF. CDR3 in DNA: TGCGCCAGCAGCTGGGGGGCAGGTTCGAGCACTGAAGCTTTCTTT.

This clone was observed a handful of times. The chain has TRBV18 and TRBJ2-7; possibly TRBD2 for D (6 bases). Trimming took 2 bases from V and 3 from J, leaving 14 bases between them. Germline assignment: CDR1 KGHSH and CDR2 LQKENI. The CDR3 runs 15 residues. CDR3 protein: CASSPITGTFYEQYF. CDR3 coding DNA: TGTGCCAGCTCACCAATAACCGGGACTTTCTACGAGCAGTACTTC.

CDR3: CASSWTGDTGELFF. CDR3 nucleotide sequence: TGTGCCAGCAGTTGGACAGGGGACACCGGGGAGCTGTTTTTT. The V and J genes are TRBV6-5 and TRBJ2-2; 9 bases line up with TRBD1. Per the germline V gene, CDR1 is MNHEY and CDR2 is SVGAGI. V lost 4 bases to trimming and J lost 3 bases; unmatched junction nucleotides: 0. The CDR3 has 14 residues.

This clone has only a few counts. The genes are TRBV2 and TRBJ1-5; no reliable D call. Trimming removed 2 bases at V and 1 base at J, with 9 bases between. This CDR3 contains 15 residues. CDR1 and CDR2 from the germline V gene are SNHLY and FYNNEI. The CDR3 is CASSESIRSNQPQHF. CDR3 DNA sequence: TGTGCCAGCAGTGAAAGCATTCGAAGCAATCAGCCCCAGCATTTT.

The chain links TRBV7-6 to TRBJ2-1; 10 bases match TRBD2. The CDR3 runs 19 residues. V shed 4 bases and J 0 bases; nucleotides not matched to a gene: 12. Per the germline V gene, CDR1 is SGHVS and CDR2 is FNYEAQ. CDR3 bases: TGTGCCAGCAGCTCTCTAGCGGGGGCCCCGTCCAGCTCCTACAATGAGCAGTTCTTC. It yields the protein CASSSLAGAPSSSYNEQFF. Full variable domain (outside the CDR3, taken from reference TRBV7-6 and TRBJ2-1): GAGVSQSPRYKVTKRGQDVALRCDPISGHVSLYWYRQALGQGPEFLTYFNYEAQQDKSGLPNDRFSAERPEGSISTLTIQRTEQRDSAMYRCASSSLAGAPSSSYNEQFFGPGTRLTVL.

This chain links TRBV18 with TRBJ2-1; either TRBD1 or TRBD2 may supply D (5 bases each). CDR1 and CDR2 (germline): KGHSH, LQKENI. The CDR3 has 17 amino acids. V gave up 4 bases and J gave up 6 bases, with 22 bases separating them. The CDR3 spells CASSLYWDAPLGNEQFF. The CDR3 DNA sequence: TGTGCCAGCTCACTTTATTGGGACGCGCCTCTTGGCAATGAGCAGTTCTTC.

The CDR3 loop is CASKDIGNSPLHF. CDR3 nucleotide sequence: TGTGCCAGCAAGGACATAGGGAATTCACCCCTCCACTTT. The chain links TRBV2 to TRBJ1-6; maybe TRBD1 (5 bases). The CDR3 totals 13 residues. The V end was cut by 7 bases, the J end by 7 bases, with 11 bases between. Per germline, CDR1 SNHLY and CDR2 FYNNEI.

The chain has TRBV5-8 and TRBJ2-3; a possible D gene is TRBD1 (6 bases). This CDR3 has 15 residues. V gave up 0 bases and J gave up 14 bases, with 22 bases separating them. Per the germline V gene, CDR1 is SGHTS and CDR2 is YDEGEE. The CDR3 sequence: CASSLVPGFGTTRYF. The CDR3 DNA follows: TGTGCCAGCAGCTTGGTCCCAGGTTTTGGGACAACCCGGTATTTT.

The V and J genes are TRBV6-5 and TRBJ1-3; perhaps TRBD1 as D (5 bases). V lost 4 bases and J lost 0, with 13 bases in between. This CDR3 comprises 16 residues. Germline V gene data show CDR1 as MNHEY and CDR2 as SVGAGI. CDR3 DNA sequence: TGTGCCAGCAGTTCCCCCCGACAGCGCTCTGGAAACACCATATATTTT. This encodes CASSSPRQRSGNTIYF.